The 2 T cell receptor beta chains given below trace back to one sample, sequenced in a study of lymphopenia after photon versus proton radiotherapy. Libraries were prepared by immunoSEQ multiplex PCR; TCRdb keeps only in-frame clonotypes and omits some of them. The table records around 150,000 clones, around nine tenths of them present only once. The specimen comprised peripheral blood, sampled from a patient treated with photon-based radiotherapy. These TCRs come from a man aged 50-59 years with gastric cancer.

The rearrangement joins TRBV5-6 to TRBJ1-1; D not certain. This CDR3 is built from 15 residues. Per the germline V gene, CDR1 is SGHDT and CDR2 is YYEEEE. With 1 base removed from V and 1 base from J, the gap between germline ends came to 11 bases. The CDR3 nucleotides are TGTGCCAGCAGCTTGTCCCGGGCTTGGAACACTGAAGCTTTCTTT. Its protein product is CASSLSRAWNTEAFF.

This rearrangement joins TRBV7-6 to TRBJ2-7; 10 bases agree with TRBD2. J was trimmed by 7 bases and V by 6 bases; bases with no gene match: 6. CDR3 length: 13 amino acids. Germline V gives CDR1 SGHVS, CDR2 FNYEAQ. This CDR3 is CASSWTSGREQYF. For the CDR3, the DNA is TGTGCCAGCAGTTGGACTAGCGGTCGTGAGCAGTACTTC.